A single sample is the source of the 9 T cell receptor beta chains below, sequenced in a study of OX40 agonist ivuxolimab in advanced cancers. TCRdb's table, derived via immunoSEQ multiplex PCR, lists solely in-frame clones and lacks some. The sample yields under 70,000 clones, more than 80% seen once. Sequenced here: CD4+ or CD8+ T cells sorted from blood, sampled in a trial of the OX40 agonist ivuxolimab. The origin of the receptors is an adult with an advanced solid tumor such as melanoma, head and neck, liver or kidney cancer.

CDR3 protein: CATSFGRAESTDTQYF. The CDR3 region has the DNA TGTGCCACCAGCTTTGGACGGGCAGAATCCACAGATACGCAGTATTTT. The rearrangement uses TRBV15 and TRBJ2-3, with D unclear. CDR3 size: 16 residues. In germline, CDR1 is LNHNV, CDR2 YYDKDF (reference sequence). V was cut by 5 bases and J by 2 bases, with 17 bases left in between.

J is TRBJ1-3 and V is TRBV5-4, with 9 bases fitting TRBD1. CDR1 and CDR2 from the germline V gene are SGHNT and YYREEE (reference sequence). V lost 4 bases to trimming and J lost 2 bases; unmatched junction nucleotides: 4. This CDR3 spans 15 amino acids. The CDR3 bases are TGTGCCAGCAGCGGCACAGGGGGCACTGGAAACACCATATATTTT. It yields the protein CASSGTGGTGNTIYF. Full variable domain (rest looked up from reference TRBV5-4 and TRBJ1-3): ETGVTQSPTHLIKTRGQQVTLRCSSQSGHNTVSWYQQALGQGPQFIFQYYREEENGRGNFPPRFSGLQFPNYSSELNVNALELDDSALYLCASSGTGGTGNTIYFGEGSWLTVV.

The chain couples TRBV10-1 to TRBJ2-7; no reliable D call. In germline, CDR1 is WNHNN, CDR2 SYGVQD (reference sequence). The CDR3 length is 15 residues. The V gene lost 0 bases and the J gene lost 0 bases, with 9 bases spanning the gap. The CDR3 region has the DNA TGCGCCAGCAGTGAGTCGGTCAGGCCCTCCTACGAGCAGTACTTC. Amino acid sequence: CASSESVRPSYEQYF.

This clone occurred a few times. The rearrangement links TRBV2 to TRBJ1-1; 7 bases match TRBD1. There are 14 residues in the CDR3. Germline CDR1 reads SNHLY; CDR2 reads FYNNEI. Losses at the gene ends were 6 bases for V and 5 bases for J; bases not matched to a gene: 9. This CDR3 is CASRGMLRGTEAFF. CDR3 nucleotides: TGTGCCAGCAGGGGAATGCTCAGGGGGACTGAAGCTTTCTTT.

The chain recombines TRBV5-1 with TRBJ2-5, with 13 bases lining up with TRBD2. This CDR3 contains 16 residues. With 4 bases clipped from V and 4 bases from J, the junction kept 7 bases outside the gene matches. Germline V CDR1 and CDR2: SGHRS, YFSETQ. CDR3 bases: TGCGCCAGCAGCGTGCGGACTAGCGGGGGAGGAGAGACCCAGTACTTC. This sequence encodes CASSVRTSGGGETQYF.

CDR3 region: CASSIWQPNYGYTF. CDR3 in DNA: TGTGCCAGTAGTATTTGGCAGCCTAACTATGGCTACACCTTC. The V call is TRBV19, the J call TRBJ1-2; D unclear. This CDR3 is built from 14 residues. CDR1 LNHDA and CDR2 SQIVND come from the germline V gene (reference sequence). Trimming took 3 bases from V and 0 from J, leaving 8 bases between them.

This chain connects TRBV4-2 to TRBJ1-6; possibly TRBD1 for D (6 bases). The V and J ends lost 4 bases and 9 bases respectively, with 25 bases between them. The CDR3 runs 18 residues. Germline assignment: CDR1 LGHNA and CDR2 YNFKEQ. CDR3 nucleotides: TGTGCCAGCAGCCTCACCGGGAGGGAAACAGGGTTAAGTTCACCCCTCCACTTT. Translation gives CASSLTGRETGLSSPLHF.

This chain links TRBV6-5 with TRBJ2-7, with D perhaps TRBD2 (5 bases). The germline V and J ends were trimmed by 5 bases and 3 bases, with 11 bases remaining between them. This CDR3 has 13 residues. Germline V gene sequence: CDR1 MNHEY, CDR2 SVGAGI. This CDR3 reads CASSGLGNYEQYF. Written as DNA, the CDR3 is TGTGCCAGCAGTGGACTGGGGAACTACGAGCAGTACTTC.

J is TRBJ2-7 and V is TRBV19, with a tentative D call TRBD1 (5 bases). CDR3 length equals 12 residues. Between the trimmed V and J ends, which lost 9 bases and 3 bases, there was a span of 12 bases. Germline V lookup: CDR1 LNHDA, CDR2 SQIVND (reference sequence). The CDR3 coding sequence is TGTGCCAGCTCCGACAGAAACTACGAGCAGTACTTC. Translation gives CASSDRNYEQYF.